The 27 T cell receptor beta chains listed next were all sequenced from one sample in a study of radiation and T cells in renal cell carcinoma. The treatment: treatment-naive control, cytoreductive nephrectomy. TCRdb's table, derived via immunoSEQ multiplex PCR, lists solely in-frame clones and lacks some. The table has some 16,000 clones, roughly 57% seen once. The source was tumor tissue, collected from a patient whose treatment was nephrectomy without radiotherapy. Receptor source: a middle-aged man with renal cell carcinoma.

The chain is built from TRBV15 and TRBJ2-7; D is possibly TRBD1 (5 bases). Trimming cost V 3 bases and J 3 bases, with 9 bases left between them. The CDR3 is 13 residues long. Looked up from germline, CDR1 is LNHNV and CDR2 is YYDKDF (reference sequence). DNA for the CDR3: TGTGCCACCAGCAGCAATAGGGGCTACGAGCAGTACTTC. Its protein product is CATSSNRGYEQYF.

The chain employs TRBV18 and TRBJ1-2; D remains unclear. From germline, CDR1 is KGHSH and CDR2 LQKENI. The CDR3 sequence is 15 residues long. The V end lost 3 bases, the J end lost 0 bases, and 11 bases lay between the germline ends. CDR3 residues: CASSPLDGTNYGYTF. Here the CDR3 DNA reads TGTGCCAGCTCACCCCTGGATGGAACTAACTATGGCTACACCTTC. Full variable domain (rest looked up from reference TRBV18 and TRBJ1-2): NAGVMQNPRHLVRRRGQEARLRCSPMKGHSHVYWYRQLPEEGLKFMVYLQKENIIDESGMPKERFSAEFPKEGPSILRIQQVVRGDSAAYFCASSPLDGTNYGYTFGSGTRLTVV.

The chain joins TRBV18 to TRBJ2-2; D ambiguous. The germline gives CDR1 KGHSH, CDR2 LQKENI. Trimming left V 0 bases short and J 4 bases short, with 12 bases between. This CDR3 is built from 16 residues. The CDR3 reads CASSPPNGRSTGELFF. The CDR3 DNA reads TGTGCCAGCTCACCACCTAATGGGCGGTCCACCGGGGAGCTGTTTTTT.

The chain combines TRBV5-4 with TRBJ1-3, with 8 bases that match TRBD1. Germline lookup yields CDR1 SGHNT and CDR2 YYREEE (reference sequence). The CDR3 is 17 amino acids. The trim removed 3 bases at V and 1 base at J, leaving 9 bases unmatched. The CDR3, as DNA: TGTGCCAGCAGCTATCCGACAGGGGCGAATTCTGGAAACACCATATATTTT. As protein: CASSYPTGANSGNTIYF.

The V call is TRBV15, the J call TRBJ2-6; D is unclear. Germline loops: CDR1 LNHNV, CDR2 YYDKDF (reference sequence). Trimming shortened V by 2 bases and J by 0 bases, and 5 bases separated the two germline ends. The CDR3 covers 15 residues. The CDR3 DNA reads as TGTGCCACCAGCAGACCGGACTCTGGGGCCAACGTCCTGACTTTC. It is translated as CATSRPDSGANVLTF.

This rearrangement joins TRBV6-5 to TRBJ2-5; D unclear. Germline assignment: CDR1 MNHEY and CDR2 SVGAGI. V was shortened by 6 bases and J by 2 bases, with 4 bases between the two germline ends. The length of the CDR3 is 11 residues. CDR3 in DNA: TGTGCCAGCAGGACTCAAGAGACCCAGTACTTC. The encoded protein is CASRTQETQYF.

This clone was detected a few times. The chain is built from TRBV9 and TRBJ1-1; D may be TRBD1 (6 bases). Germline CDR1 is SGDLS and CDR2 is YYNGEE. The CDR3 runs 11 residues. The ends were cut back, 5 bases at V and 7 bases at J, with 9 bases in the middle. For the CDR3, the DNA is TGTGCCAGCAGTGGGGGGCTTGAAGCTTTCTTT. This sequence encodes CASSGGLEAFF.

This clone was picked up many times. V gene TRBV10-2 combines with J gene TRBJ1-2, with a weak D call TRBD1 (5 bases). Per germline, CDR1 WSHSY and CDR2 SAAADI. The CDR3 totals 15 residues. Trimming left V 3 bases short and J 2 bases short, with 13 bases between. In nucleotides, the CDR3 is TGCGCCAGCAGTGATCAGGGCAGGGTAAACTATGGCTACACCTTC. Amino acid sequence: CASSDQGRVNYGYTF.

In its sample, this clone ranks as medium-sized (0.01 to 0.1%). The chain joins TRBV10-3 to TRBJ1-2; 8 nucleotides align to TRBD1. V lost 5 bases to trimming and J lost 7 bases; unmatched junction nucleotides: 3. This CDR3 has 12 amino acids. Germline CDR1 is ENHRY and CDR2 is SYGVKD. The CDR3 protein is CAISQQGGGYTF. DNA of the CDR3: TGTGCCATCAGTCAACAGGGGGGTGGCTACACCTTC.

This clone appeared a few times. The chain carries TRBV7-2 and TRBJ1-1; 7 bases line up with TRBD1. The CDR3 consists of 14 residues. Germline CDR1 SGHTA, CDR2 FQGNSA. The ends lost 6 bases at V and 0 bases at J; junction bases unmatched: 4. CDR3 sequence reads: CASRVQGVNTEAFF. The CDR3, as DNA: TGTGCCAGCAGGGTTCAGGGGGTGAACACTGAAGCTTTCTTT.

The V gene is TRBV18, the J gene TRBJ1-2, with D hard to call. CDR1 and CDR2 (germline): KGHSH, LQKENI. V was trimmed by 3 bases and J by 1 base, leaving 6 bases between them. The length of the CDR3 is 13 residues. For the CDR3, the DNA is TGTGCCAGCTCACCCGGCTTTAACTATGGCTACACCTTC. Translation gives CASSPGFNYGYTF.

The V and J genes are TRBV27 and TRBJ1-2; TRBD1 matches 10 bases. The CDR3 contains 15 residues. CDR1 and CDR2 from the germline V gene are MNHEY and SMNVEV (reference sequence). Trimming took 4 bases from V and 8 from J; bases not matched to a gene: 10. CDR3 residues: CASSYSFGTGEGYTF. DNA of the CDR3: TGTGCCAGCAGTTACTCCTTTGGGACAGGGGAAGGCTACACCTTC.

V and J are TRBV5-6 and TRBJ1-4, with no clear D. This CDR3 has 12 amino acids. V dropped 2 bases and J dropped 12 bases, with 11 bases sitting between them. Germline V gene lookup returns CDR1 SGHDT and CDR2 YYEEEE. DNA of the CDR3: TGTGCCAGCAGCTTCGTGATATCCCAACTGTTTTTT. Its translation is CASSFVISQLFF.

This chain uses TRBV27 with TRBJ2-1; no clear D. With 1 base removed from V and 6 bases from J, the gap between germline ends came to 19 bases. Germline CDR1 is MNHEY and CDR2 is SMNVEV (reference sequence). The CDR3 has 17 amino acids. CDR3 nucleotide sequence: TGTGCCAGCAGTTTATACAAGTACCCCCTCCTTGGCAATGAGCAGTTCTTC. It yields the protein CASSLYKYPLLGNEQFF.

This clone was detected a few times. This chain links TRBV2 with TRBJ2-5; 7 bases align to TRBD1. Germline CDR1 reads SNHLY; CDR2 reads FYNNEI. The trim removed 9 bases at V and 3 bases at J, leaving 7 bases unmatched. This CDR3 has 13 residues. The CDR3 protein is CARKDRSKETQYF. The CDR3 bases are TGTGCCAGGAAGGACAGGAGTAAAGAGACCCAGTACTTC.

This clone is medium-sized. CDR3 sequence (DNA): TGTGCCAGCAGGGCAGGGGGCGCGAGTTGGGGCGAGCAGTACTTC. Its protein is CASRAGGASWGEQYF. The chain combines TRBV2 with TRBJ2-7; 8 bases agree with TRBD1. Looked up from germline, CDR1 is SNHLY and CDR2 is FYNNEI. With V trimmed by 6 bases and J by 6 bases, 13 bases remained unmatched. The CDR3 covers 15 residues.

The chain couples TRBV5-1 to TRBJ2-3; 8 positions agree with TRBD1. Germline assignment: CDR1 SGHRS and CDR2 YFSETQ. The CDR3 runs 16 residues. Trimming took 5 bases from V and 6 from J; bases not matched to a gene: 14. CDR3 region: CASRAGTGAILDTQYF. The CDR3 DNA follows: TGCGCCAGCAGGGCCGGGACAGGAGCCATCCTGGATACGCAGTATTTT.

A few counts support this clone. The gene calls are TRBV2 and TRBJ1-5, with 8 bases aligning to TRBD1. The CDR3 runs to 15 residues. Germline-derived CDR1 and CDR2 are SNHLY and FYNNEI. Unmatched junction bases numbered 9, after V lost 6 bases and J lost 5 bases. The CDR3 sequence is CASRMTGVGDQPQHF. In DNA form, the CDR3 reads TGTGCCAGCAGGATGACAGGGGTCGGGGATCAGCCCCAGCATTTT.

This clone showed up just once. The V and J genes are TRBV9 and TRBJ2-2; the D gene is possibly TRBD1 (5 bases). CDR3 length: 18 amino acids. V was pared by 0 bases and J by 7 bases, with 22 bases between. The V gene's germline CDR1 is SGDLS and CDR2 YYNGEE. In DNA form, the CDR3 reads TGTGCCAGCAGCGTAGGACTTGGGCGGACATTATACGGCGGGGAGCTGTTTTTT. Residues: CASSVGLGRTLYGGELFF.

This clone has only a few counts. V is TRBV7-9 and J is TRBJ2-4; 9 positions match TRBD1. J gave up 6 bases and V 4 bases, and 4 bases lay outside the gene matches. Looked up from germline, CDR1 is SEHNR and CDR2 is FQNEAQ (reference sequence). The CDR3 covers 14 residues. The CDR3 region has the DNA TGTGCCAGCAGCTCGGGACAGGGTGGAAACATTCAGTACTTC. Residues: CASSSGQGGNIQYF.

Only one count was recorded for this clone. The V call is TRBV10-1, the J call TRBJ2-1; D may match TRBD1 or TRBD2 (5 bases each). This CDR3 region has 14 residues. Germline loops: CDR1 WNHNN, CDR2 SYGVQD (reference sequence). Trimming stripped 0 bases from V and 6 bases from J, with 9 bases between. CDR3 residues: CASSESGGSNEQFF. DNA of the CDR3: TGCGCCAGCAGTGAGTCTGGGGGATCCAATGAGCAGTTCTTC.

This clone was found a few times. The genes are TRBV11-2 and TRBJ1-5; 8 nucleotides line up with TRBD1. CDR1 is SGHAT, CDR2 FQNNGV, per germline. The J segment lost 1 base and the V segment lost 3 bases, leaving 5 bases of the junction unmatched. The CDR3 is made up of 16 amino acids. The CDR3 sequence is CASSFQGALSNQPQHF. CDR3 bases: TGTGCCAGCAGCTTCCAGGGGGCATTGAGCAATCAGCCCCAGCATTTT. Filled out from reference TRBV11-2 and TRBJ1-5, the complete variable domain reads EAGVAQSPRYKIIEKRQSVAFWCNPISGHATLYWYQQILGQGPKLLIQFQNNGVVDDSQLPKDRFSAERLKGVDSTLKIQPAKLEDSAVYLCASSFQGALSNQPQHFGDGTRLSIL.

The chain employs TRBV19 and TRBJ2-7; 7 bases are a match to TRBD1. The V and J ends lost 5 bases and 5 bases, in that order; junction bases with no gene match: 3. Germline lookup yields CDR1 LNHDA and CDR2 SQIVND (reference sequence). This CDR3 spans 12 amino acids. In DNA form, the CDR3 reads TGTGCCAGTAGTGTTACAGGGGACGAGCAGTACTTC. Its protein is CASSVTGDEQYF.

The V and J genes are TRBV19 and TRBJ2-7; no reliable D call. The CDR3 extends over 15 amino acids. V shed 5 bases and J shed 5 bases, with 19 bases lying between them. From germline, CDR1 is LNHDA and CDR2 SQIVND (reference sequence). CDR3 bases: TGTGCCAGTAGTGTCCGCGGAAGCTCCGGTAACGAGCAGTACTTC. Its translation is CASSVRGSSGNEQYF.

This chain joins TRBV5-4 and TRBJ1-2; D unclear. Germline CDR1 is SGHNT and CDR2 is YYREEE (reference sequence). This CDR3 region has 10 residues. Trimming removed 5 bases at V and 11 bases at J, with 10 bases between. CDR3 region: CASRQIGYTF. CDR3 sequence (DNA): TGTGCCAGCAGGCAAATAGGGTACACCTTC.

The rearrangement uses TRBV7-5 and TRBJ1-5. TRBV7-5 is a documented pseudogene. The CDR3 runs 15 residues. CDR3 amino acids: CVRSQHPESNQPQHF. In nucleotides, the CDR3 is TGTGTCAGAAGCCAACACCCAGAGAGCAATCAGCCCCAGCATTTT.

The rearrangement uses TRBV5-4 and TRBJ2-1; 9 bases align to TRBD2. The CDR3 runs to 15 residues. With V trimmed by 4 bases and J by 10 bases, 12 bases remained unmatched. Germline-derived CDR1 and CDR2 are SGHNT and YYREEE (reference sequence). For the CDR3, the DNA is TGTGCCAGCAGCCCCGGGGGGAGCGGGGGGACCGAGCAGTTCTTC. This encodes CASSPGGSGGTEQFF.